These 31 T cell receptor beta chains share one sample of origin, sequenced in a study of cytomegalovirus exposure and HLA in healthy donors. Amplification used 60 Vbeta primers and 13 Jbeta primers. Using immunoSEQ multiplex PCR, the repertoire was profiled, and TCRdb retains in-frame clones only, with some absent. This sample has some 190,000 clones, with more than 70% found just once. The source material was PBMCs. These receptors all come from a girl aged 10-17 years in good health and CMV-seropositive.

The chain uses TRBV18 and TRBJ2-7, with 7 nucleotides matching TRBD1. The CDR3 runs to 14 residues. J lost 4 bases, V lost 6 bases, and 9 bases had no gene match. Germline CDR1 reads KGHSH; CDR2 reads LQKENI. CDR3 sequence reads: CASSPAGGRYEQYF. The DNA of the CDR3 is TGTGCCAGCTCCCCCGCAGGGGGAAGGTACGAGCAGTACTTC.

This clone was observed a single time. CDR3 sequence reads: CASSQVGQSLDGYTF. The CDR3 DNA follows: TGCGCCAGCAGCCAAGTGGGGCAGTCGTTGGATGGCTACACCTTC. The chain recombines TRBV4-3 with TRBJ1-2; maybe TRBD1 (5 bases). Germline V gene sequence: CDR1 LGHNA, CDR2 YSLEER. Trimming took 1 base from V and 6 from J, leaving 15 bases between them. The CDR3 is made up of 15 amino acids.

V is TRBV5-1 and J is TRBJ1-2; possible D gene TRBD1, 6 bases. This CDR3 spans 12 amino acids. The germline V and J ends were trimmed by 4 bases and 5 bases, with 9 bases remaining between them. Looked up from germline, CDR1 is SGHRS and CDR2 is YFSETQ. The CDR3 is CASSPDSYGYTF. In DNA, the CDR3 is TGCGCCAGCAGCCCGGACAGTTATGGCTACACCTTC.

This clone has just a few counts. The rearrangement links TRBV14 to TRBJ2-1; no definite D call. The CDR3 covers 13 residues. V shed 6 bases and J shed 0 bases, with 6 bases lying between them. The germline V gene encodes CDR1 SGHDN and CDR2 FVKESK. The CDR3 protein is CASSRGSYNEQFF. The CDR3 DNA sequence: TGTGCCAGCAGTAGAGGCTCCTACAATGAGCAGTTCTTC.

The chain combines TRBV4-1 with TRBJ1-2, with D possibly matching TRBD1 (5 bases). The germline V gene encodes CDR1 MGHRA and CDR2 YSYEKL. V was pared by 4 bases and J by 1 base, with 16 bases between. The CDR3 loop spans 16 amino acids. CDR3 sequence (DNA): TGCGCCAGCAGCCCCCTCAAGGGGCAGAGTAACTATGGCTACACCTTC. It specifies CASSPLKGQSNYGYTF.

The rearrangement uses TRBV7-9 and TRBJ2-5; possible D gene TRBD1, 5 bases. Germline CDR1 reads SEHNR; CDR2 reads FQNEAQ (reference sequence). This CDR3 region has 14 residues. With 5 bases removed from V and 5 bases from J, the gap between germline ends came to 15 bases. The CDR3 DNA follows: TGTGCCAGCAGCGACTCAGGGTTATGGGAGACCCAGTACTTC. Translation: CASSDSGLWETQYF.

This clone appeared a single time. This chain joins TRBV11-3 and TRBJ2-2; TRBD2 matches 7 bases. This CDR3 has 18 amino acids. Germline CDR1 is SGHNT and CDR2 is YENEEA. J lost 6 bases, V lost 3 bases, and 16 bases had no gene match. Here the CDR3 DNA reads TGTGCCAGCAGCTTTAGCCCTAGCGGTGGGTCTCTCGCCGGGGAGCTGTTTTTT. Its translation is CASSFSPSGGSLAGELFF.

The gene calls are TRBV29-1 and TRBJ2-1, with 12 bases fitting TRBD2. Looked up from germline, CDR1 is SQVTM and CDR2 is ANQGSEA. Trimming removed 7 bases from V and 7 bases from J; junction bases left unmatched: 14. CDR3 length: 16 amino acids. CDR3 sequence reads: CSAKPSGRASGNEQFF. CDR3 DNA sequence: TGCAGCGCCAAGCCTAGCGGGAGGGCCAGTGGAAATGAGCAGTTCTTC.

V gene TRBV2 combines with J gene TRBJ2-2; 9 bases match TRBD1. The V segment lost 5 bases and the J segment 3 bases; nucleotides outside the gene matches: 7. CDR3 length: 16 residues. The V gene's germline CDR1 is SNHLY and CDR2 FYNNEI. CDR3 bases: TGTGCCAGCAGTTTTACAGGGGGCTCGTACACCGGGGAGCTGTTTTTT. This codes for CASSFTGGSYTGELFF.

V usage is TRBV7-9 and J usage is TRBJ2-7; 12 bases match TRBD2. The CDR3 has 16 amino acids. V trimming: 3 bases; J trimming: 3 bases; junction bases outside the gene matches: 6. The germline V gene has CDR1 SEHNR and CDR2 FQNEAQ (reference sequence). The CDR3 coding sequence is TGTGCCAGCAGCTTGGGAGGACTAGCGGGGATCTACGAGCAGTACTTC. Its translation is CASSLGGLAGIYEQYF.

CDR3 region: CASSYLGLLTDTQYF. The CDR3 DNA is TGTGCCAGCAGTTACTTGGGACTATTGACAGATACGCAGTATTTT. J is TRBJ2-3 and V is TRBV6-6, with TRBD2 matching 7 bases. With 1 base clipped from V and 3 bases from J, the junction kept 4 bases outside the gene matches. The CDR3 extends over 15 amino acids. Germline values: CDR1 MNHNY, CDR2 SVGAGI (reference sequence).

This clone occurred a few times. The chain uses TRBV5-1 and TRBJ1-1; D is unresolved. Trimming stripped 4 bases from V and 0 bases from J, with 10 bases between. CDR1 is SGHRS, CDR2 YFSETQ, per germline. The CDR3 is 14 residues long. CDR3 nucleotides: TGCGCCAGCAGCCCGGGGAAGATGAACACTGAAGCTTTCTTT. It translates to CASSPGKMNTEAFF.

The V call is TRBV6-5, the J call TRBJ1-4; 11 positions match TRBD1. With V trimmed by 5 bases and J by 8 bases, 7 bases remained unmatched. Germline values: CDR1 MNHEY, CDR2 SVGAGI. The CDR3 is made up of 15 amino acids. DNA of the CDR3: TGTGCCAGCAGTCGCGGGACAGGGGGTTTGGAAAAACTGTTTTTT. Its protein is CASSRGTGGLEKLFF.

V usage is TRBV5-6 and J usage is TRBJ2-4; D gene uncertain. Trimming left V 4 bases short and J 4 bases short, with 6 bases between. CDR3 length: 12 residues. Looked up from germline, CDR1 is SGHDT and CDR2 is YYEEEE. The CDR3 is CASSLVKNIQYF. The DNA of the CDR3 is TGTGCCAGCAGCCTAGTAAAAAACATTCAGTACTTC.

This clone occurred a few times. The V call is TRBV27, the J call TRBJ1-2, with D perhaps matching TRBD1 (6 bases). The germline CDR1 and CDR2 sequences are MNHEY and SMNVEV (reference sequence). V was pared by 6 bases and J by 2 bases, with 10 bases between. The CDR3 has 13 amino acids. The CDR3 nucleotides read TGTGCCAGCAGGGGGACATTGAACTATGGCTACACCTTC. This translates into CASRGTLNYGYTF.

The V and J genes are TRBV11-3 and TRBJ2-2, with TRBD2 as a possible D gene (5 bases). This CDR3 region has 15 residues. V was pared by 4 bases and J by 5 bases, with 14 bases between. Germline values: CDR1 SGHNT, CDR2 YENEEA. The CDR3 region is CASSSSGGSTGELFF. The CDR3 nucleotides are TGTGCCAGCAGCTCCTCGGGTGGGAGTACCGGGGAGCTGTTTTTT.

The chain employs TRBV30 and TRBJ1-1, with D unresolved. The CDR3 extends over 13 amino acids. V dropped 3 bases and J dropped 4 bases, with 12 bases sitting between them. Germline V lookup: CDR1 GTSNPN, CDR2 SVGIG (reference sequence). The CDR3 spells CAWRGDAGTEAFF. For the CDR3, the DNA is TGTGCCTGGAGAGGCGACGCGGGCACTGAAGCTTTCTTT.

V is TRBV2 and J is TRBJ2-7, with 8 positions matching TRBD2. The CDR3 has 11 residues. Looked up from germline, CDR1 is SNHLY and CDR2 is FYNNEI. V lost 4 bases and J lost 12; bases outside the gene matches: 5. The CDR3 DNA sequence: TGTGCCAGCAGTGCTCGGGGGGGTGCGTACTTC. Residues: CASSARGGAYF.

The rearrangement uses TRBV30 and TRBJ1-2; 9 bases are shared with TRBD1. CDR1 and CDR2 from the germline V gene are GTSNPN and SVGIG (reference sequence). The V gene end was trimmed by 3 bases and the J gene end by 0 bases; junction bases not matched to a gene: 11. This CDR3 comprises 17 residues. CDR3: CAWSVGTGLFPNYGYTF. As DNA, the CDR3 is TGTGCCTGGAGCGTAGGGACAGGGTTATTTCCTAACTATGGCTACACCTTC.

V and J are TRBV5-8 and TRBJ1-2; 7 bases are shared with TRBD1. The CDR3 extends over 13 amino acids. Per the germline V gene, CDR1 is SGHTS and CDR2 is YDEGEE. V gave up 4 bases and J gave up 4 bases; unmatched junction bases: 4. The CDR3 DNA is TGTGCCAGCAGCATGACAGGGACCTATGGCTACACCTTC. Amino acids: CASSMTGTYGYTF.

The chain couples TRBV4-1 to TRBJ2-7; 9 positions match TRBD2. The V gene end was trimmed by 0 bases and the J gene end by 1 base; junction bases not matched to a gene: 1. Germline CDR1 reads MGHRA; CDR2 reads YSYEKL. This CDR3 spans 15 amino acids. The CDR3 bases are TGCGCCAGCAGCCAAGATAGCGGGGGTTCCTACGAGCAGTACTTC. Its translation: CASSQDSGGSYEQYF.

The chain carries TRBV25-1 and TRBJ2-7, with TRBD1 as a possible D gene (5 bases). V shed 5 bases and J shed 0 bases, with 8 bases lying between them. The CDR3 length is 13 residues. Germline V lookup: CDR1 MGHDK, CDR2 SYGVNS. CDR3 loop: CASSPTVSYEQYF. CDR3 nucleotide sequence: TGTGCCAGCAGTCCGACAGTCTCCTACGAGCAGTACTTC.

This chain links TRBV11-2 with TRBJ2-1; 9 bases are a match to TRBD2. CDR1 and CDR2 (germline): SGHAT, FQNNGV. The CDR3 has 16 residues. J lost 3 bases, V lost 3 bases, and 6 bases had no gene match. CDR3 nucleotide sequence: TGTGCCAGCAGCTTCTATAGCGGGAGAGTCTACAATGAGCAGTTCTTC. This sequence encodes CASSFYSGRVYNEQFF. The full variable domain, rest sourced from reference TRBV11-2 and TRBJ2-1, is EAGVAQSPRYKIIEKRQSVAFWCNPISGHATLYWYQQILGQGPKLLIQFQNNGVVDDSQLPKDRFSAERLKGVDSTLKIQPAKLEDSAVYLCASSFYSGRVYNEQFFGPGTRLTVL.

This chain links TRBV6-5 with TRBJ2-3; unclear D gene. CDR3 length: 11 amino acids. V was pared by 6 bases and J by 8 bases, with 9 bases between. The germline V gene has CDR1 MNHEY and CDR2 SVGAGI. CDR3 nucleotide sequence: TGTGCCAGCAGAACTCGTGCTACGCAGTATTTT. It yields the protein CASRTRATQYF.

J is TRBJ1-2 and V is TRBV29-1; D unclear. Germline V lookup: CDR1 SQVTM, CDR2 ANQGSEA. The CDR3 contains 13 residues. Trimming removed 3 bases at V and 4 bases at J, with 12 bases between. CDR3 sequence reads: CSVDSAAVYGYTF. CDR3 coding DNA: TGCAGCGTTGATTCAGCGGCAGTCTATGGCTACACCTTC.

The CDR3 protein is CAISSQYNEQFF. CDR3 in DNA: TGTGCCATCAGTTCACAGTACAATGAGCAGTTCTTC. The chain has TRBV10-3 and TRBJ2-1; D gene unclear. Trimming shortened V by 5 bases and J by 4 bases, and 6 bases separated the two germline ends. Germline V gene data show CDR1 as ENHRY and CDR2 as SYGVKD. The CDR3 contains 12 residues.

V gene TRBV5-1 combines with J gene TRBJ2-5; 10 nucleotides agree with TRBD2. V shed 0 bases, J shed 1 base, and the junction held 0 bases outside the gene matches. CDR3 length equals 15 residues. CDR1 and CDR2 (germline): SGHRS, YFSETQ. CDR3 DNA: TGCGCCAGCAGCTTGGGGACTAGCGGCCAAGAGACCCAGTACTTC. Translated: CASSLGTSGQETQYF.

The rearrangement links TRBV5-4 to TRBJ1-2; no firm D call. Germline assignment: CDR1 SGHNT and CDR2 YYREEE (reference sequence). V was pared by 6 bases and J by 13 bases, with 22 bases between. This CDR3 contains 13 residues. CDR3 bases: TGTGCCAGCACCCCTAAAAGGACCTCCAGCGGCACCTTC. It is translated as CASTPKRTSSGTF.

The chain has TRBV7-9 and TRBJ2-1; TRBD2 aligns across 9 bases. Per germline, CDR1 SEHNR and CDR2 FQNEAQ (reference sequence). V trimming: 5 bases; J trimming: 1 base; junction bases outside the gene matches: 12. The length of the CDR3 is 18 residues. CDR3 bases: TGTGCCAGCAGCAGTGAAAGGATAGCGGGAGCTTCCTACAATGAGCAGTTCTTC. It translates to CASSSERIAGASYNEQFF.

V gene TRBV10-3 combines with J gene TRBJ1-1; TRBD1 matches at 7 bases. With 10 bases clipped from V and 7 bases from J, the junction kept 9 bases outside the gene matches. Germline V gene sequence: CDR1 ENHRY, CDR2 SYGVKD. This CDR3 is 12 amino acids long. CDR3: CATSKGAGEAFF. CDR3 bases: TGTGCCACTTCGAAGGGGGCCGGTGAAGCTTTCTTT.

V and J are TRBV27 and TRBJ2-3, with a tentative D call TRBD2 (5 bases). The CDR3 length is 14 residues. V was clipped by 3 bases and J by 0 bases, with 7 bases between them. Germline values: CDR1 MNHEY, CDR2 SMNVEV (reference sequence). The CDR3 sequence: CASSFLASTDTQYF. CDR3 sequence (DNA): TGTGCCAGCAGTTTCCTAGCTAGCACAGATACGCAGTATTTT.